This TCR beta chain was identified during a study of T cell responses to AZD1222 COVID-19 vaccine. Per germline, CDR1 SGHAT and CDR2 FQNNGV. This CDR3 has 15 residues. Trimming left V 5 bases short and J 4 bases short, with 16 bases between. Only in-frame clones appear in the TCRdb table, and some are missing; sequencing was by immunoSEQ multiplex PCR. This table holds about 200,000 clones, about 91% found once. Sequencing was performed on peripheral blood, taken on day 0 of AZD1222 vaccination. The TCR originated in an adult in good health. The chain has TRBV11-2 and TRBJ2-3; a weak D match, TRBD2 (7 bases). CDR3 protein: CASSPRGGAADTQYF. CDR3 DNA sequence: TGTGCCAGCAGCCCACGAGGGGGGGCCGCAGATACGCAGTATTTT.